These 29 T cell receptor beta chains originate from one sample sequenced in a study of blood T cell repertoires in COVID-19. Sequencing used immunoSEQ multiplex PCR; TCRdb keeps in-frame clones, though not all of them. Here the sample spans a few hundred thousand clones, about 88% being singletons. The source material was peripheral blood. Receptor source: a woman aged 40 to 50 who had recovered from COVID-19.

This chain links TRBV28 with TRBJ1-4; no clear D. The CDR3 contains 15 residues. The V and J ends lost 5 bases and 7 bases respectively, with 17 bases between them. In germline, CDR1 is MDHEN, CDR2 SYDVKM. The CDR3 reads CASSPRTPGGEKLFF. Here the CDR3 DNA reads TGTGCCAGCAGTCCCAGGACTCCAGGTGGTGAAAAACTGTTTTTT.

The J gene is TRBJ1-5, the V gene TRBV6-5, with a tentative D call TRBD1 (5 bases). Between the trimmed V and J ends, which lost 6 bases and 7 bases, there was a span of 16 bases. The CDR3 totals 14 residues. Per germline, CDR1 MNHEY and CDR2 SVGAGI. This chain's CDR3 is CASRDMGGDQPQHF. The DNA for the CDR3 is TGTGCCAGCAGAGATATGGGGGGAGACCAGCCCCAGCATTTT.

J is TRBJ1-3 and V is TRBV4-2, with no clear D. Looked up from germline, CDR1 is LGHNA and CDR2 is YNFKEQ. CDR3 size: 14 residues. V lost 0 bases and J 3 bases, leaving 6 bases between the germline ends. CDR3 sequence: CASSQESSGNTIYF. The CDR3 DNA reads TGTGCCAGCAGCCAAGAATCGAGTGGAAACACCATATATTTT.

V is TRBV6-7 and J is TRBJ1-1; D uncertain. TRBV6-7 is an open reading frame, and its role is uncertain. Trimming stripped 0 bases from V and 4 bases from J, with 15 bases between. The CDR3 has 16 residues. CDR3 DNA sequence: TGTGCCAGCAGTTACTCTGCTCCCGGGTGGAGCACTGAAGCTTTCTTT. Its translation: CASSYSAPGWSTEAFF.

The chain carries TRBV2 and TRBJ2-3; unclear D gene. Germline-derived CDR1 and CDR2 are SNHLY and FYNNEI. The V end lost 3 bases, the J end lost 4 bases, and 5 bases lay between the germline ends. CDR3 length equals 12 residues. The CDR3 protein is CASSERADTQYF. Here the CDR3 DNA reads TGTGCCAGCAGTGAGCGAGCAGATACGCAGTATTTT.

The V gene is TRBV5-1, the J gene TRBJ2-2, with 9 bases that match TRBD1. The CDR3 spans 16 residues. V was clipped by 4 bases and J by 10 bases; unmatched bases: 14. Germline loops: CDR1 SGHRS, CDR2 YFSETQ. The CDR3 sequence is CASSTGTGNFREELFF. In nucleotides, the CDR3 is TGCGCCAGCAGCACCGGGACAGGGAATTTTCGTGAGGAGCTGTTTTTT.

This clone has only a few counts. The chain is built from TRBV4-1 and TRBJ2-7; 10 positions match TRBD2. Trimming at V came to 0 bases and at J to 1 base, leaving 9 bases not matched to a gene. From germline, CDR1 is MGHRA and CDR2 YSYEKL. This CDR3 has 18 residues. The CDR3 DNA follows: TGCGCCAGCAGCCAAGATCCTATAGGGACTAGCGCTTCCTACGAGCAGTACTTC. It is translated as CASSQDPIGTSASYEQYF.

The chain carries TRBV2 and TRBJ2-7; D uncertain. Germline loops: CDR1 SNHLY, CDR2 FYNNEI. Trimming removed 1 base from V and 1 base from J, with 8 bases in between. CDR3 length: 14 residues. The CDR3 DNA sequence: TGTGCCAGCAGTGAAGGACTCCTTTCCTACGAGCAGTACTTC. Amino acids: CASSEGLLSYEQYF.

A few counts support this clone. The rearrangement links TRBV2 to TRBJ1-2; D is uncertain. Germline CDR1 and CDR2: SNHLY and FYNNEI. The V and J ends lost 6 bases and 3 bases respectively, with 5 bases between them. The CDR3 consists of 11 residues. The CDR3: CASSGDYGYTF. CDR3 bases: TGTGCCAGCAGCGGGGACTATGGCTACACCTTC.

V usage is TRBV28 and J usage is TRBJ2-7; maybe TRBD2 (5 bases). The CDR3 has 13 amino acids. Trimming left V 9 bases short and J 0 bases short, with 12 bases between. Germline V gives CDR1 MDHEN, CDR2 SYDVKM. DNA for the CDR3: TGTGCCAGTTGTGGAGGCACCTCCTACGAGCAGTACTTC. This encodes CASCGGTSYEQYF.

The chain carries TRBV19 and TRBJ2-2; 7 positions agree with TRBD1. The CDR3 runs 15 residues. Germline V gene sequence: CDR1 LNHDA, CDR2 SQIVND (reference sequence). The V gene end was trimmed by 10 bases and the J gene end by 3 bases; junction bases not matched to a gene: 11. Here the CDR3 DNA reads TGTGCCACCAACCAGGGGGTGGGGCACACCGGGGAGCTGTTTTTT. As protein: CATNQGVGHTGELFF.

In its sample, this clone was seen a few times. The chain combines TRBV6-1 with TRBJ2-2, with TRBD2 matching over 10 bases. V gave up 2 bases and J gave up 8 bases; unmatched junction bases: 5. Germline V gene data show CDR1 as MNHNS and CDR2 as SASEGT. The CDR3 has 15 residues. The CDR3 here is CASSELAGVGGELFF. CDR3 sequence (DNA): TGTGCCAGCAGTGAACTAGCGGGAGTAGGGGGGGAGCTGTTTTTT.

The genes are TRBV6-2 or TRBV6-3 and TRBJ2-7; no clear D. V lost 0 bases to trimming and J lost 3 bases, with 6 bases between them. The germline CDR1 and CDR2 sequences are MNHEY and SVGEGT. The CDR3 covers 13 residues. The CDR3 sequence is CASSYSAGYEQYF. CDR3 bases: TGTGCCAGCAGTTACTCGGCAGGCTACGAGCAGTACTTC.

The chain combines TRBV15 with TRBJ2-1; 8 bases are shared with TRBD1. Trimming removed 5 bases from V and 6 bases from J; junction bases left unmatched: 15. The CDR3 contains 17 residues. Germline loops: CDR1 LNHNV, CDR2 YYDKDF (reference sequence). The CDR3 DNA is TGTGCCACCAGCTACTTGGTGGGCAGGGGGCTTATCAATGAGCAGTTCTTC. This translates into CATSYLVGRGLINEQFF.

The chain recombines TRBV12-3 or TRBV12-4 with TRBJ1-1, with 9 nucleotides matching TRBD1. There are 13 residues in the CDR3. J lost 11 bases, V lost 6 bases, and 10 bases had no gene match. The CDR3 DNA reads TGTGCCAGCAGACCTCGAGGGGACAGGGACGCTTTCTTT. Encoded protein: CASRPRGDRDAFF.

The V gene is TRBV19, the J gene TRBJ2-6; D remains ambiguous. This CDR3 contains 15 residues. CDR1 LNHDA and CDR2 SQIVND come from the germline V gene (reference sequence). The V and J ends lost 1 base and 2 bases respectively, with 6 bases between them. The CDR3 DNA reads TGTGCCAGTAGTATAGGAACAACTGGGGCCAACGTCCTGACTTTC. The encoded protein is CASSIGTTGANVLTF.

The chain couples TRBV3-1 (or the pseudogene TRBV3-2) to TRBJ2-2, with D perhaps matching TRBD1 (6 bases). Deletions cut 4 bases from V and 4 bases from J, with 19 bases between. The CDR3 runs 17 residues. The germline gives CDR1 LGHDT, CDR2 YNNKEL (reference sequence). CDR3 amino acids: CASSPVRQGMATGELFF. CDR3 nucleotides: TGTGCCAGCAGCCCCGTGCGGCAGGGGATGGCCACCGGGGAGCTGTTTTTT.

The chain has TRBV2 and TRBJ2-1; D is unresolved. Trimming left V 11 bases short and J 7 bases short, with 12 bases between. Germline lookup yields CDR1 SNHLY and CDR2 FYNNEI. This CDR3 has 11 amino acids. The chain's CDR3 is CACRSWNEQFF. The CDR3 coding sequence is TGTGCCTGCCGAAGCTGGAATGAGCAGTTCTTC. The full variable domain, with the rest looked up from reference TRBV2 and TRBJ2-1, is EPEVTQTPSHQVTQMGQEVILRCVPISNHLYFYWYRQILGQKVEFLVSFYNNEISEKSEIFDDQFSVERPDGSNFTLKIRSTKLEDSAMYFCACRSWNEQFFGPGTRLTVL.

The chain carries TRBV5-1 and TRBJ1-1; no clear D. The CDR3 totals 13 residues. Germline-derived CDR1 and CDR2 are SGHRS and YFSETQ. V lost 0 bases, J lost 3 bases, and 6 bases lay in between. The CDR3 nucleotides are TGCGCCAGCAGCTTGGACGGGTACACTGAAGCTTTCTTT. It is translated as CASSLDGYTEAFF.

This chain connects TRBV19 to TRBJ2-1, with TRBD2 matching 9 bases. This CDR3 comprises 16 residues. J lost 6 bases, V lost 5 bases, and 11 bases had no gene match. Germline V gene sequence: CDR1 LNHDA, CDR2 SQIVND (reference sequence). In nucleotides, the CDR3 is TGTGCCAGTAGTCCCATGTGGGCGGGAGGGCGCAATGAGCAGTTCTTC. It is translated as CASSPMWAGGRNEQFF.

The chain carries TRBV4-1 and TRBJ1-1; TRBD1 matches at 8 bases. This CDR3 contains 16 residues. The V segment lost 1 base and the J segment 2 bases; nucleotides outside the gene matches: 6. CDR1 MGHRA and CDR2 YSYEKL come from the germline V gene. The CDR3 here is CASSQGTGMENTEAFF. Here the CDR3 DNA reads TGCGCCAGCAGCCAAGGGACAGGGATGGAAAACACTGAAGCTTTCTTT.

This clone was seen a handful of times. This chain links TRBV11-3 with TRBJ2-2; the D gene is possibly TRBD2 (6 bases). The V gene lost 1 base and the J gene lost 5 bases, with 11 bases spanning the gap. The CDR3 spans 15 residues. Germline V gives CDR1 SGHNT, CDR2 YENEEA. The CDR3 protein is CASSLGGEGTGELFF. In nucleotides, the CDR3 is TGTGCCAGCAGCTTAGGCGGGGAAGGGACCGGGGAGCTGTTTTTT.

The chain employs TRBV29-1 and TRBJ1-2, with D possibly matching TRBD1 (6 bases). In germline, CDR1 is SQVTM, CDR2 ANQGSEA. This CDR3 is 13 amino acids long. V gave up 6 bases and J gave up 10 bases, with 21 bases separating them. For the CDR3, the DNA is TGCAGCGTGCTAAGGGTCAGGGGCCAAAACTACACCTTC. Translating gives CSVLRVRGQNYTF. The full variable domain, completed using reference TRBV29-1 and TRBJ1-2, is SAVISQKPSRDICQRGTSLTIQCQVDSQVTMMFWYRQQPGQSLTLIATANQGSEATYESGFVIDKFPISRPNLTFSTLTVSNMSPEDSSIYLCSVLRVRGQNYTFGSGTRLTVV.

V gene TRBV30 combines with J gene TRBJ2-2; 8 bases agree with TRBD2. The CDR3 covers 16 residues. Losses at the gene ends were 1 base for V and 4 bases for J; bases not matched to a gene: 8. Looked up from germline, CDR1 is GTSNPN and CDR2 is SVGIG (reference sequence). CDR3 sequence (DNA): TGTGCCTGGAGTGGACTAGCGCTTCGGGGCACCGGGGAGCTGTTTTTT. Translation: CAWSGLALRGTGELFF.

The CDR3, as DNA: TGTGCCAGCTCACTATCCTTGAACACTGAAGCTTTCTTT. Amino acid sequence: CASSLSLNTEAFF. This chain links TRBV18 with TRBJ1-1; no firm D call. The CDR3 totals 13 residues. V was shortened by 4 bases and J by 0 bases, with 6 bases between the two germline ends. Per germline, CDR1 KGHSH and CDR2 LQKENI.

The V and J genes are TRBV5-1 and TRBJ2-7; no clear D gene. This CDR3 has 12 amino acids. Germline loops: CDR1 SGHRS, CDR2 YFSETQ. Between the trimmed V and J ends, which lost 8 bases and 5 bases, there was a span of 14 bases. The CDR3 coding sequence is TGCGCCAGTCCTGACTCAGCTCACGAGCAGTACGTC. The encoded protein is CASPDSAHEQYV.

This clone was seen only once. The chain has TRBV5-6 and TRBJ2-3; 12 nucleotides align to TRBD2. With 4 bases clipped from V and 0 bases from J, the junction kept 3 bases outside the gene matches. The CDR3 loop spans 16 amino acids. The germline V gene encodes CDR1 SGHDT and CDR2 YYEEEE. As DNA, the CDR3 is TGTGCCAGCAGCGACGGGACTAGCGGGAGCACAGATACGCAGTATTTT. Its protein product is CASSDGTSGSTDTQYF.

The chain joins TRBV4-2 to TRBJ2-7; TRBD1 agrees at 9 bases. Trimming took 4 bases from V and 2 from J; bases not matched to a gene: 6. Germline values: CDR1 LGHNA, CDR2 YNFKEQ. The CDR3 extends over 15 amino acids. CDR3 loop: CASSRLTGGTYEQYF. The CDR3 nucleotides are TGTGCCAGCAGCCGACTGACAGGGGGTACCTACGAGCAGTACTTC.

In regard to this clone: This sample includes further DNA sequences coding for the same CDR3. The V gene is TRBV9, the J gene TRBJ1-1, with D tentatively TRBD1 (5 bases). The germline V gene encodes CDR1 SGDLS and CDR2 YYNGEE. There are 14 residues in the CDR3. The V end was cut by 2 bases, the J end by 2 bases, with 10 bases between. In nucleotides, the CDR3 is TGTGCCAGCAGCGTGGCGGGGGTAAACACTGAAGCTTTCTTT. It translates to CASSVAGVNTEAFF.